Below, 28 T cell receptor beta chains from the same sample are listed, as sequenced in a study of T cell responses to AZD1222 COVID-19 vaccine. Some clones are missing from TCRdb's copy, which holds only in-frame ones; the method was immunoSEQ multiplex PCR. The table shows about 140,000 clones, with more than 85% occurring only once. The sequencing used peripheral blood, collected on day 0 of AZD1222 vaccination. Every receptor here comes from an adult in good health.

The V and J genes are TRBV19 and TRBJ1-2, with a possible D match to TRBD1 (5 bases). Germline V CDR1 and CDR2: LNHDA, SQIVND (reference sequence). This CDR3 spans 14 amino acids. V dropped 3 bases and J dropped 0 bases, with 8 bases sitting between them. CDR3 region: CASSIQGTNYGYTF. The DNA for the CDR3 is TGTGCCAGTAGTATTCAGGGAACTAACTATGGCTACACCTTC.

The CDR3 region has the DNA TGTGCCAGCAGACTAACAGGAGCAACTAATGAAAAACTGTTTTTT. Residues: CASRLTGATNEKLFF. V gene TRBV7-8 combines with J gene TRBJ1-4; a weak D match, TRBD1 (5 bases). Germline V gene sequence: CDR1 SGHVS, CDR2 FQNEAQ. The CDR3 is made up of 15 amino acids. V was trimmed by 6 bases and J by 0 bases, leaving 11 bases between them. The complete variable domain, with remaining parts taken from reference TRBV7-8 and TRBJ1-4, reads GAGVSQSPRYKVAKRGQDVALRCDPISGHVSLFWYQQALGQGPEFLTYFQNEAQLDKSGLPSDRFFAERPEGSVSTLKIQRTQQEDSAVYLCASRLTGATNEKLFFGSGTQLSVL.

The CDR3 DNA is TGTGCCAGCAGGGCGGACAGTACTGAAGCTTTCTTT. It is translated as CASRADSTEAFF. The chain is built from TRBV2 and TRBJ1-1, with D possibly TRBD1 on 6 matching bases. The V and J ends lost 6 bases and 5 bases respectively, with 10 bases between them. This CDR3 has 12 amino acids. Per germline, CDR1 SNHLY and CDR2 FYNNEI. The full variable domain, completed using reference TRBV2 and TRBJ1-1, is EPEVTQTPSHQVTQMGQEVILRCVPISNHLYFYWYRQILGQKVEFLVSFYNNEISEKSEIFDDQFSVERPDGSNFTLKIRSTKLEDSAMYFCASRADSTEAFFGQGTRLTVV.

The count of this clone is one. The CDR3 DNA reads as TGTGCCAGCAGGCCTCGACAGGGTAACTATGGCTACACCTTC. It specifies CASRPRQGNYGYTF. V is TRBV3-1 (or the pseudogene TRBV3-2) and J is TRBJ1-2, with 7 bases that match TRBD1. V trimming: 6 bases; J trimming: 1 base; junction bases outside the gene matches: 5. The CDR3 has 14 residues. Per the germline V gene, CDR1 is LGHDT and CDR2 is YNNKEL (reference sequence).

The V call is TRBV30, the J call TRBJ2-1; TRBD2 might be the D (6 bases). The CDR3 sequence is 14 residues long. CDR1 and CDR2 from the germline V gene are GTSNPN and SVGIG (reference sequence). V lost 5 bases and J lost 0, with 11 bases in between. CDR3: CAWAPTSSYNEQFF. The CDR3 DNA sequence: TGTGCCTGGGCCCCGACTAGCTCCTACAATGAGCAGTTCTTC.

This clone has just a few counts. The chain is built from TRBV28 and TRBJ1-4; no clear D gene. Germline V gives CDR1 MDHEN, CDR2 SYDVKM. The CDR3 runs 15 residues. V lost 4 bases and J lost 6, with 15 bases in between. The CDR3 loop is CASSSENGDHEKLFF. The DNA for the CDR3 is TGTGCCAGCAGTTCCGAAAATGGGGATCATGAAAAACTGTTTTTT.

This clone was seen just once. The chain carries TRBV10-3 and TRBJ1-2; D perhaps matches TRBD1 (6 bases). Trimming shortened V by 0 bases and J by 3 bases, and 11 bases separated the two germline ends. Looked up from germline, CDR1 is ENHRY and CDR2 is SYGVKD. The CDR3 consists of 15 residues. The CDR3 here is CAISESGQGHYGYTF. DNA of the CDR3: TGTGCCATCAGTGAGTCCGGGCAGGGGCACTATGGCTACACCTTC.

This sequence joins TRBV6-1 and TRBJ1-2; D is uncertain. Germline V gives CDR1 MNHNS, CDR2 SASEGT. This CDR3 comprises 14 residues. Trimming removed 2 bases from V and 3 bases from J, with 10 bases in between. DNA of the CDR3: TGTGCCAGCAGTGAACGGATTAATCACTATGGCTACACCTTC. The encoded protein is CASSERINHYGYTF.

The chain is built from TRBV6-5 and TRBJ1-2; no clear D. This CDR3 has 14 residues. Trimming removed 7 bases from V and 0 bases from J, with 12 bases in between. Germline V CDR1 and CDR2: MNHEY, SVGAGI. The CDR3 DNA reads TGTGCCAGCACCCCAAGGGAGGCTAACTATGGCTACACCTTC. Translated: CASTPREANYGYTF.

This sequence joins TRBV20-1 and TRBJ2-5; D gene uncertain. Germline lookup yields CDR1 DFQATT and CDR2 SNEGSKA (reference sequence). This CDR3 comprises 11 residues. The V gene lost 3 bases and the J gene lost 5 bases, with 7 bases spanning the gap. CDR3 DNA sequence: TGCAGTGCTAGCCAGTGGGAGACCCAGTACTTC. Protein: CSASQWETQYF.

The genes are TRBV27 and TRBJ1-3; D is unresolved. The length of the CDR3 is 15 residues. The V end lost 3 bases, the J end lost 3 bases, and 12 bases lay between the germline ends. CDR1 and CDR2 (germline): MNHEY, SMNVEV (reference sequence). CDR3 sequence (DNA): TGTGCCAGCAGTTTTTCATGGGGAGGTGGAAACACCATATATTTT. This codes for CASSFSWGGGNTIYF.

This chain links TRBV30 with TRBJ2-7, with a weak D call TRBD2 (5 bases). Trimming took off 4 bases at V and 5 bases at J, with 9 bases between the two ends. CDR3 size: 11 residues. Germline V gene sequence: CDR1 GTSNPN, CDR2 SVGIG (reference sequence). CDR3 in DNA: TGTGCCTGGACGGACTTCCACGAGCAGTACTTC. As protein: CAWTDFHEQYF.

J is TRBJ2-2 and V is TRBV30, with TRBD2 matching over 11 bases. CDR1 and CDR2 from the germline V gene are GTSNPN and SVGIG (reference sequence). The J segment lost 3 bases and the V segment lost 7 bases, leaving 10 bases of the junction unmatched. The CDR3 sequence is 16 residues long. DNA of the CDR3: TGTGCCTCGACTACGGGACTAGCGGCTTACACCGGGGAGCTGTTTTTT. Protein: CASTTGLAAYTGELFF.

The chain has TRBV4-1 and TRBJ1-2; 9 positions match TRBD1. Germline CDR1 MGHRA, CDR2 YSYEKL. CDR3 length: 14 residues. Unmatched junction bases numbered 8, after V lost 4 bases and J lost 8 bases. CDR3 sequence: CASSPLTGGIGYTF. DNA of the CDR3: TGCGCCAGCAGCCCTCTGACAGGGGGTATCGGCTACACCTTC.

The J gene is TRBJ2-3, the V gene TRBV10-3, with D uncertain. This CDR3 has 15 amino acids. Germline V gene lookup returns CDR1 ENHRY and CDR2 SYGVKD. Trimming took 2 bases from V and 2 from J, leaving 11 bases between them. The CDR3 protein is CAISERSSHTDTQYF. Here the CDR3 DNA reads TGTGCCATCAGTGAGCGGTCGTCACACACAGATACGCAGTATTTT.

The chain carries TRBV7-2 and TRBJ2-7, with TRBD1 matching 7 bases. Germline loops: CDR1 SGHTA, CDR2 FQGNSA. V shed 0 bases, J shed 9 bases, and the junction held 8 bases outside the gene matches. The CDR3 length is 14 residues. The CDR3 sequence: CASSLAGGGSGQYF. As DNA, the CDR3 is TGTGCCAGCAGCTTAGCAGGGGGCGGGTCGGGGCAGTACTTC. The variable domain in full, completed from reference TRBV7-2 and TRBJ2-7, reads GAGVSQSPSNKVTEKGKDVELRCDPISGHTALYWYRQSLGQGLEFLIYFQGNSAPDKSGLPSDRFSAERTGGSVSTLTIQRTQQEDSAVYLCASSLAGGGSGQYFGPGTRLTVT.

The chain couples TRBV10-3 to TRBJ1-3; D is perhaps TRBD1 (5 bases). Per germline, CDR1 ENHRY and CDR2 SYGVKD. Trimming shortened V by 7 bases and J by 0 bases, and 19 bases separated the two germline ends. The CDR3 runs to 17 residues. The CDR3 reads CAITEGDSSTSGNTIYF. Here the CDR3 DNA reads TGTGCCATCACAGAGGGAGACAGTTCCACCTCTGGAAACACCATATATTTT.

J is TRBJ1-2 and V is TRBV30, with D uncertain. The CDR3 is 12 residues long. CDR1 and CDR2 from the germline V gene are GTSNPN and SVGIG (reference sequence). The germline V and J ends were trimmed by 0 bases and 7 bases, with 9 bases remaining between them. The CDR3 coding sequence is TGTGCCTGGAGTGTAGCCAGAAGTGGCTACACCTTC. It codes for CAWSVARSGYTF.

DNA for the CDR3: TGTGCCAGCAGAAGTTTGACCGCGACCGGGGAGCTGTTTTTT. Encoded protein: CASRSLTATGELFF. The V call is TRBV25-1, the J call TRBJ2-2; D gene unclear. Germline values: CDR1 MGHDK, CDR2 SYGVNS. The CDR3 covers 14 residues. Between the trimmed V and J ends, which lost 6 bases and 5 bases, there was a span of 13 bases.

The chain is built from TRBV18 and TRBJ2-5; D not resolved. Germline-derived CDR1 and CDR2 are KGHSH and LQKENI. This CDR3 comprises 14 residues. The germline V and J ends were trimmed by 3 bases and 4 bases, with 12 bases remaining between them. CDR3 nucleotide sequence: TGTGCCAGCTCACCTCCCGCCGCCCGAGAGACCCAGTACTTC. It codes for CASSPPAARETQYF.

This clone was detected only once. The V call is TRBV6-5, the J call TRBJ1-6; TRBD1 is a possible D gene (5 bases). This CDR3 region has 13 residues. Trimming pared 8 bases from V and 6 bases from J, leaving 11 bases between. Germline assignment: CDR1 MNHEY and CDR2 SVGAGI. The CDR3 reads CASFREPNSPLHF. The CDR3 nucleotides read TGTGCCAGCTTCAGGGAGCCTAATTCACCCCTCCACTTT.

V is TRBV29-1 and J is TRBJ1-1; D is ambiguous. Germline lookup yields CDR1 SQVTM and CDR2 ANQGSEA. V was trimmed by 7 bases and J by 1 base, leaving 13 bases between them. The CDR3 spans 13 residues. CDR3 nucleotides: TGCAGCGCAAAGCGGAGCGCGAACACTGAAGCTTTCTTT. Residues: CSAKRSANTEAFF.

J is TRBJ2-3 and V is TRBV27, with no clear D. V was cut by 3 bases and J by 0 bases, with 4 bases left in between. The CDR3 is 13 residues long. Germline CDR1 is MNHEY and CDR2 is SMNVEV (reference sequence). The CDR3 region has the DNA TGTGCCAGCAGTTTCCGAAGCACAGATACGCAGTATTTT. Translation gives CASSFRSTDTQYF.

This chain links TRBV4-1 with TRBJ1-2, with D unresolved. Germline V gene sequence: CDR1 MGHRA, CDR2 YSYEKL. The CDR3 has 16 residues. With 4 bases removed from V and 3 bases from J, the gap between germline ends came to 18 bases. The CDR3 DNA reads TGCGCCAGCAGCCGAGATCCGGGAGTTCTTCACTATGGCTACACCTTC. Amino acid sequence: CASSRDPGVLHYGYTF.

This clone was counted once. CDR3 residues: CASSEETGGIYEQYF. The CDR3 bases are TGTGCCAGCAGTGAGGAGACAGGGGGGATATACGAGCAGTACTTC. This rearrangement joins TRBV6-1 to TRBJ2-7, with 9 nucleotides matching TRBD1. The CDR3 loop spans 15 amino acids. V lost 3 bases and J lost 4; bases outside the gene matches: 7. Germline V CDR1 and CDR2: MNHNS, SASEGT.

The chain carries TRBV19 and TRBJ2-2; either TRBD1 or TRBD2 may fit D (5 bases each). V gave up 8 bases and J gave up 5 bases, with 18 bases separating them. The germline V gene encodes CDR1 LNHDA and CDR2 SQIVND (reference sequence). The CDR3 sequence is 15 residues long. The CDR3 bases are TGTGCCAGTGAGCCACCGGGACGTAAAACCGGGGAGCTGTTTTTT. Translating it yields CASEPPGRKTGELFF.

This chain joins TRBV20-1 and TRBJ1-1, with D unclear. V lost 3 bases and J 0 bases, leaving 20 bases between the germline ends. This CDR3 spans 17 amino acids. Per the germline V gene, CDR1 is DFQATT and CDR2 is SNEGSKA (reference sequence). DNA for the CDR3: TGCAGTGCTAGTATCCGCCCGCCACTTATAATGAACACTGAAGCTTTCTTT. It yields the protein CSASIRPPLIMNTEAFF.

The genes are TRBV7-2 and TRBJ1-3; D gene uncertain. V lost 8 bases, J lost 2 bases, and 10 bases lay in between. CDR1 and CDR2 (germline): SGHTA, FQGNSA. The CDR3 runs 13 residues. CDR3 coding DNA: TGTGCCAGCTCCCTCGGGACTGGAAACACCATATATTTT. It is translated as CASSLGTGNTIYF. The variable domain in full, with the rest retrieved from reference TRBV7-2 and TRBJ1-3, is GAGVSQSPSNKVTEKGKDVELRCDPISGHTALYWYRQSLGQGLEFLIYFQGNSAPDKSGLPSDRFSAERTGGSVSTLTIQRTQQEDSAVYLCASSLGTGNTIYFGEGSWLTVV.